Presented here are 6 T cell receptor beta chains from one specimen sequenced in a study of control samples from healthy donors and cancer patients. Profiling relied on immunoSEQ multiplex PCR, and the TCRdb table lists in-frame clones only, not all of them. The sample records 29,000 or so clones, roughly 85% being singletons. The material sequenced was formalin-fixed, paraffin-embedded tissue. Receptors originate from a female donor with melanoma.

The chain carries TRBV5-1 and TRBJ2-1; 12 nucleotides align to TRBD2. Trimming removed 7 bases from V and 3 bases from J; junction bases left unmatched: 17. CDR3 length: 19 residues. Germline CDR1 SGHRS, CDR2 YFSETQ. The CDR3 protein is CASQTTPTSGRGGYNEQFF. CDR3 DNA: TGCGCCAGCCAAACGACCCCGACTAGCGGGAGAGGTGGCTACAATGAGCAGTTCTTC.

CDR3 coding DNA: TGTGCCAGCAGTTACTCGTACAATGAGCAGTTCTTC. It codes for CASSYSYNEQFF. The chain uses TRBV6-6 and TRBJ2-1; D not certain. The CDR3 is 12 amino acids. CDR1 is MNHNY and CDR2 is SVGAGI in the germline V gene (reference sequence). Between the trimmed V and J ends, which lost 0 bases and 4 bases, there was a span of 1 base.

The chain couples TRBV28 to TRBJ2-4; D uncertain. The germline V gene has CDR1 MDHEN and CDR2 SYDVKM. The V gene lost 5 bases and the J gene lost 8 bases, with 16 bases spanning the gap. The CDR3 runs to 14 residues. In DNA, the CDR3 is TGTGCCAGCAGTCCACCCTCTACTTACCACATTCAGTACTTC. It is translated as CASSPPSTYHIQYF.

The J gene is TRBJ1-5, the V gene TRBV24-1; D gene unclear. Per the germline V gene, CDR1 is KGHDR and CDR2 is SFDVKD. V was cut by 6 bases and J by 4 bases, with 15 bases left in between. The CDR3 extends over 15 amino acids. The CDR3 loop is CATSPGGPWNQPQHF. Written as DNA, the CDR3 is TGTGCCACCAGTCCAGGCGGTCCTTGGAATCAGCCCCAGCATTTT.

The chain couples TRBV5-5 to TRBJ1-3; no definite D call. Trimming stripped 4 bases from V and 0 bases from J, with 14 bases between. Germline lookup yields CDR1 SGHKS and CDR2 YYEKEE (reference sequence). The CDR3 is 16 amino acids. CDR3 nucleotide sequence: TGTGCCAGCAGCCCGGACTTGTTAAACTCTGGAAACACCATATATTTT. This codes for CASSPDLLNSGNTIYF.

The genes are TRBV18 and TRBJ2-2, with D unresolved. V lost 1 base, J lost 3 bases, and 12 bases lay in between. CDR1 KGHSH and CDR2 LQKENI come from the germline V gene. This CDR3 has 16 amino acids. The chain's CDR3 is CASSPLSGQDTGELFF. DNA of the CDR3: TGTGCCAGCTCACCACTTTCGGGTCAGGACACCGGGGAGCTGTTTTTT.